This record looks at one TCR beta chain sequence and its context. The data stem from a study of T-cell memory formation after mild COVID-19. From the 5' RACE reads, TCRdb called clonotypes with MiXCR, one entry per CDR3 protein. The data show 250,000 to 350,000 distinct CDR3 sequences, with roughly 15% seen just once and about 23% held by the top ten. Trimming shortened V by 0 bases and J by 4 bases, and 19 bases separated the two germline ends. CDR1 and CDR2 from the germline V gene are LNHDA and SQIVND (reference sequence). This CDR3 is 18 amino acids long. This receptor was identified in a young man who had mild COVID-19 (a few samples of this study predate the infection). Cell type and time point are not known. Material: PBMCs or a T cell subset sorted from them (not recorded which). This chain uses TRBV19 with TRBJ2-1; TRBD1 is a possible D gene (5 bases). The chain's CDR3 is CASSIERRGRDPYNEQFF. The CDR3 DNA sequence: TGTGCCAGTAGTATAGAGAGAAGGGGTAGGGATCCTTACAATGAGCAGTTCTTC.